A selection of T cell receptor beta chains follows, all from one sample in a study of T cell responses to AZD1222 COVID-19 vaccine. TCRdb's table, derived via immunoSEQ multiplex PCR, lists solely in-frame clones and lacks some. Of 98,000 or so clones in the sample, around 83% were seen once. The sample in question was peripheral blood, obtained on day 0 of AZD1222 vaccination. The source is an adult in good health. The CDR3 runs from the conserved cysteine through the conserved F or W. The D gene is left open where the match is weak. Size is stated for part of the rows, as once, few or many counts, or as a class when the clone is expanded.

TRBD2 TRBJ2-3 TRBV9 . TGTGCCAGCAGCTTAAGACTAGCGGGGACCTCTAGCACAGATACGCAGTATTTT CASSLRLAGTSSTDTQYF
. TRBJ1-2 TRBV6-5 . TGTGCCAGCAGCATCAGGGTAAAGGATGGCTACACCTTC CASSIRVKDGYTF
. TRBJ2-3 TRBV30 . TGTGCCTGGGATACAGATACGCAGTATTTT CAWDTDTQYF
TRBD2 TRBJ2-1 TRBV20-1 . TGCAGTGCTAGTCAACTAGCGGGGGGGAATCCCTACAATGAGCAGTTCTTC CSASQLAGGNPYNEQFF
. TRBJ1-4 TRBV7-3 . TGTGCCAGCAGCTCCCAGGGTGGGGGCACTAATGAAAAACTGTTTTTT CASSSQGGGTNEKLFF
TRBD1 TRBJ2-7 TRBV6-5 . TGTGCCACCCAGGGACAGGGTTTCTACGAGCAGTACTTC CATQGQGFYEQYF
TRBD1 TRBJ1-2 TRBV5-1 . TGCGCCAGCAGCCAATTCCGGGACAGAGAAAGGAACTATGGCTACACCTTC CASSQFRDRERNYGYTF
. TRBJ1-1 TRBV15 . TGTGCCACCAGCAGAGATCGCGCTGAAGCTTTCTTT CATSRDRAEAFF
. TRBJ1-4 TRBV5-4 . TGTGCCAGCAGCAGGTCCGGCGGGGGTAATGAAAAACTGTTTTTT CASSRSGGGNEKLFF
TRBD1 TRBJ1-1 TRBV6-5 few TGTGCCAGCAGAGCCGGGACAGGGAACACTGAAGCTTTCTTT CASRAGTGNTEAFF
. TRBJ2-1 TRBV5-4 . TGTGCCAGCAGCCAGCGACAGGGAGGTAGCAATGAGCAGTTCTTC CASSQRQGGSNEQFF
. TRBJ1-5 TRBV19 . TGTGCCAGTAGATGGGGCATCAATCAGCCCCAGCATTTT CASRWGINQPQHF
. TRBJ2-7 TRBV7-2 . TGTGCCAGCAGCTTATCACCGGGTGGAAGGCGCGTGTACTTC CASSLSPGGRRVYF
TRBD1 TRBJ2-1 TRBV4-2 . TGTGCCAGCAGCCAAAGCGGACAGGGGGGGTCAAGAGAGCAGTTCTTC CASSQSGQGGSREQFF
. TRBJ1-2 TRBV28 . TGTGCCAGCAGTCCCGGGTCAACGAGCGATGGCTACACCTTC CASSPGSTSDGYTF
. TRBJ2-3 TRBV7-2 . TGTGCCAGCAGCTCCAACTCACGGGGAGATACGCAGTATTTT CASSSNSRGDTQYF
. TRBJ1-3 TRBV7-8 . TGTGCCAGCAGCCCCGCCAGGGCTGGAAACACCATATATTTT CASSPARAGNTIYF
. TRBJ2-2 TRBV7-2 . TGTGCCAGCAGCTTTCAGAGGGGTTCGGCCGGGGAGCTGTTTTTT CASSFQRGSAGELFF
TRBD1 TRBJ1-5 TRBV28 . TGTGCCAGCAGGGGGACAGGGCCCGGTTTTCGGCCCCAGCATTTT CASRGTGPGFRPQHF
. TRBJ1-3 TRBV14 . TGTGCCAGCAGCCAAGTCAGGTTCTCTGGAAACACCATATATTTT CASSQVRFSGNTIYF
. TRBJ2-2 TRBV7-8 . TGTGCCAGCAGCCGAGTCGGTAGCGGACTAAACACCGGGGAGCTGTTTTTT CASSRVGSGLNTGELFF
TRBD2 TRBJ2-7 TRBV28 . TGTGCCAGCAGTTTACCGGCTAGCGGGGGCTACGAGCAGTACTTC CASSLPASGGYEQYF
. TRBJ1-4 TRBV30 . TGTGCCTGGAGACAGACGGTGGGAAAACTGTTTTTT CAWRQTVGKLFF
. TRBJ2-2 TRBV11-3 . TGTGCCAGCAGCTTACACGGCGAGACCGGGGAGCTGTTTTTT CASSLHGETGELFF
. TRBJ2-3 TRBV29-1 . TGCAGCGTTGAGGGTAGTTCGGGCCCGGTCCAGCTGGGGTTTTCAGATACGCAGTATTTT CSVEGSSGPVQLGFSDTQYF
TRBD1 TRBJ1-4 TRBV30 once TGTGCCTGGAGTAACAGGGGGTTAAAACTGTTTTTT CAWSNRGLKLFF
. TRBJ1-2 TRBV12-3/TRBV12-4 . TGTGCCAGCTCGAAAGGGGATTATGGCTACACCTTC CASSKGDYGYTF
TRBD2 TRBJ2-1 TRBV5-1 . TGCGCCAGCAGCCTGAGCGGGGAGTCCTACAATGAGCAGTTCTTC CASSLSGESYNEQFF
. TRBJ1-5 TRBV6-5 . TGTGCCAGCAATTGGGAGCTCAATCAGCCCCAGCATTTT CASNWELNQPQHF
TRBD2 TRBJ2-1 TRBV11-2 . TGTGCCAGCAGCTTAAGGACTAGCGGGGCATACAATGAGCAGTTCTTC CASSLRTSGAYNEQFF
. TRBJ2-3 TRBV27 . TGTGCCAGCAGTTTAGGCTCGGAATCAGATACGCAGTATTTT CASSLGSESDTQYF
. TRBJ1-4 TRBV28 once TGTGCCAGCAGTCGGGGCCCTAATGAAAAACTGTTTTTT CASSRGPNEKLFF
TRBD1 TRBJ1-4 TRBV7-2 few TGTGCCAGCAGCCCACGTCCGGGACAGGGGGCAAAACTGTTTTTT CASSPRPGQGAKLFF